This TCR beta chain came from a study of T cells after posttransplantation cyclophosphamide. This clone was observed a single time. Its matching antigen is unknown. The related graft donor's blood sample was taken on the day of bone marrow donation. The study's findings and limits: Blood and skin or GI T cell repertoires showed limited TRB overlap. TRB clonality was highly associated with recipient CMV seropositivity and reactivation. Later blood repertoires were often dominated by clones from the donor CD8+ memory compartment.

Per germline, CDR1 GTSNPN and CDR2 SVGIG (reference sequence). The CDR3 contains 12 residues. The V gene end was trimmed by 4 bases and the J gene end by 3 bases; junction bases not matched to a gene: 1. Data came from immunoSEQ multiplex PCR; TCRdb stores just in-frame clones and leaves some out. The table records more than 3,500 clones, roughly three quarters of them present only once. The chain has TRBV30 and TRBJ1-1; 8 bases line up with TRBD1. The receptor was isolated from a man aged 45 to 65. The specimen sequenced was memory CD8+ T cells sorted from blood. CDR3 amino acids: CAWTGGYTEAFF. The CDR3, as DNA: TGTGCCTGGACAGGGGGCTACACTGAAGCTTTCTTT.